This T cell receptor (beta chain) was sequenced in a study of blood T cells in healthy people across ages. Findings and limits, study-wide: Age brought a roughly linear fall in TCR beta diversity measured per million T cells.

As concerns this clonotype: Its antigen remains unidentified.

The CDR3 spans 16 residues. The V segment lost 0 bases and the J segment 8 bases; nucleotides outside the gene matches: 9. The germline V gene encodes CDR1 SGHTA and CDR2 FQGNSA. A J-beta primer mix and a sample-barcoded 5' primer were used in a second PCR of roughly 7 to 12 cycles. All samples yielded 3 million or more CDR3-containing paired-end reads. Each CDR3 protein gets one entry after TCRdb re-called the 5' RACE reads with MiXCR. The data hold 550,000 to 750,000 distinct CDR3 sequences, with under 25% observed a single time. Sequencing was carried out using blood. The receptor was isolated from a man in his 70s in good health. The genes are TRBV7-2 and TRBJ2-3; 9 bases map to TRBD2. The CDR3 region is CASSLAPSGVGGTQYF. The CDR3, as DNA: TGTGCCAGCAGCTTAGCGCCTAGCGGGGTGGGGGGTACGCAGTATTTT.